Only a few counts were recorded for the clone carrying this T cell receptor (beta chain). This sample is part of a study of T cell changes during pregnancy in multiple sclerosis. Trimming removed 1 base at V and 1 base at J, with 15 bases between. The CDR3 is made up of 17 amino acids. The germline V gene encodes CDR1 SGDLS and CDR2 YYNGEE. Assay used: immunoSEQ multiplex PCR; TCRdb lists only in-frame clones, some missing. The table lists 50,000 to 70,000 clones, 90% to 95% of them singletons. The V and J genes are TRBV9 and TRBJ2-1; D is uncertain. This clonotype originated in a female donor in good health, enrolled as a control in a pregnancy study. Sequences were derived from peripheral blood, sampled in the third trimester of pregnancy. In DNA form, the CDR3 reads TGTGCCAGCAGCGTAACAGAAACCCCAAAATCCTACAATGAGCAGTTCTTC. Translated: CASSVTETPKSYNEQFF.